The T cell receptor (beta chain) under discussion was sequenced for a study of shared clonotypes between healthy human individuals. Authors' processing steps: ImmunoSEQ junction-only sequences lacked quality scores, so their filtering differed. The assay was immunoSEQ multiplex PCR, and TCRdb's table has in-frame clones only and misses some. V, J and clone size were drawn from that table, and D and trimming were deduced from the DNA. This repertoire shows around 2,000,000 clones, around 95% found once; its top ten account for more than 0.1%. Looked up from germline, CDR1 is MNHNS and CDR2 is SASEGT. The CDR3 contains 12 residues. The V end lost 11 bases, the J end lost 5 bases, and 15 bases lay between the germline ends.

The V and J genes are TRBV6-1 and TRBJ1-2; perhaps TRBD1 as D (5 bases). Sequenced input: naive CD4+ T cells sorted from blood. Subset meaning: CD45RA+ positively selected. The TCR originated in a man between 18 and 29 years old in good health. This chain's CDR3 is CALRGRTYGYTF. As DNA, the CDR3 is TGTGCCCTGAGGGGACGGACATATGGCTACACCTTC.